This T cell receptor beta chain originates from a study of human T cells and chemical hapten exposure. Overall study context: Patients got weekly scalp diphenylcyclopropenone doses over the roughly 24-week study. Study-level findings and limits: Counts of TCRs above 1 in 1000 frequency stayed unchanged with DPC sensitization.

The V gene's germline CDR1 is MNHEY and CDR2 SMNVEV (reference sequence). The CDR3 spans 14 residues. Trimming removed 2 bases from V and 3 bases from J, with 8 bases in between. TCRdb redid the calling of the RACE reads with MiXCR, one entry per CDR3 protein. The data contain about 340,000 distinct CDR3 sequences, under 8% of them singletons. Time point meaning: patch test 1, 2 weeks after DPC sensitization. The treatment is: therapeutic diphenylcyclopropenone sensitization with weekly scalp DPC. From whole blood left unfractionated, total RNA was extracted. Note on this clonotype: Its antigen is not identified.

This TCR was recovered from a woman aged 18-29 years with alopecia areata. Some clones in this sample may be carry-over from other donors' samples. The input for sequencing was whole blood, taken in connection with sensitization to the hapten diphenylcyclopropenone (DPC). The V gene is TRBV27, the J gene TRBJ1-5; D gene uncertain. The chain's CDR3 is CASSLNSINQPQHF. The CDR3 DNA is TGTGCCAGCAGTTTAAACAGTATCAATCAGCCCCAGCATTTT.